This T cell receptor (beta chain) emerged from a study of OX40 agonist ivuxolimab in advanced cancers. Study information: The drug used for patients, ivuxolimab, was an agonistic anti-OX40 (CD134) antibody.

Sequencing used immunoSEQ multiplex PCR; TCRdb keeps in-frame clones, though not all of them. The sample has around 92,000 clones, around 94% seen once. V was pared by 3 bases and J by 3 bases, with 12 bases between. CDR3 length equals 14 residues. Germline loops: CDR1 SGDLS, CDR2 YYNGEE. The clonotype comes from an adult with an advanced solid tumor such as melanoma, head and neck, liver or kidney cancer. The chain uses TRBV9 and TRBJ2-5, with a weak D call TRBD1 (6 bases). The sample consisted of CD4+ or CD8+ T cells sorted from blood, taken in a trial of the OX40 agonist ivuxolimab. In DNA form, the CDR3 reads TGTGCCAGCAGCGCCGGACAGTTAAAAGAGACCCAGTACTTC. The encoded protein is CASSAGQLKETQYF.